These 18 T cell receptor beta chains originate from one sample sequenced in a study of CD8+ T cells in alopecia areata. TCR sequencing used cDNA made by reverse transcription of extracted RNA. The repertoire was sequenced with immunoSEQ multiplex PCR; TCRdb's copy has only in-frame clones and lacks some. The profile covers 20,000 or so clones, none occurring a single time. Markers used for sorting pooled cutaneous lymph node cells were CD4, CD8alpha, NKG2D, NKG2ACE and others. Sample: CD8+ T cells sorted from a lymph node. All receptors come from a C3H/HeJ mouse with alopecia areata. The mouse line has the MHC haplotype H2-k.

This clone has a count of ten or more. Gene names refer to mouse genes. The observed sequence ends 4 residues before the CDR3 terminus, with the missing tail filled in from the germline J gene. This chain connects TRBV13-3 to TRBJ2-3, with TRBD2 matching over 8 bases. Germline CDR1 is NNHDY and CDR2 is SYVADS. This CDR3 has 13 amino acids. The J segment lost 3 bases and the V segment lost 7 bases, leaving 4 bases of the junction unmatched. The CDR3 sequence: CASSWGEAETLYF. The DNA read from the CDR3 is TGTGCCAGCTCCTGGGGGGAAGCAGAA.

With regard to this clone: Genes and germline are mouse. CDR3: CTCSADRGAGSDYTF. The CDR3 bases that were read are TGCACCTGCAGTGCAGATCGGGGGGCAGGGTCC. The chain uses TRBV1 and TRBJ1-2, with D possibly being TRBD1 (6 bases). The CDR3 end falls 4 residues outside the read, so it is completed with the germline J gene. This CDR3 region has 15 residues. CDR1 is NSQYPW, CDR2 LRSPGD, per germline (reference sequence).

Worth noting for this clone: The genes are named according to mouse. The DNA ends 4 residues before the CDR3 does, and the rest of the CDR3 is filled in from the germline J gene. The chain is built from TRBV1 and TRBJ2-1; TRBD2 matches 11 bases. The germline CDR1 and CDR2 sequences are NSQYPW and LRSPGD (reference sequence). CDR3 size: 16 residues. V lost 3 bases and J lost 0; bases outside the gene matches: 1. CDR3 bases read: TGCACCTGCAGTGCGGGACTGGGGGATAACTATGCT. Its translation is CTCSAGLGDNYA. The CDR3 in full is CTCSAGLGDNYAEQFF.

This clone has at least ten counts. Mouse names are used for the genes. Read sequence stops 4 residues before the CDR3 end, and the germline J gene provides the missing end. The V and J genes are TRBV13-2 and TRBJ1-2, with D perhaps matching TRBD1 (5 bases). The CDR3 totals 12 residues. Germline V gene sequence: CDR1 NNHNN, CDR2 SYGAGS (reference sequence). Trimming took 2 bases from V and 3 from J, leaving 5 bases between them. The CDR3 bases that were read are TGTGCCAGCGGTGAGGGGGACTCC. Translating it yields CASGEGDS. The entire CDR3 is CASGEGDSDYTF.

Concerning this clone: Gene names are mouse gene names. Coverage ceases 4 residues before the CDR3 finishes, and the germline J gene fills in the end. The V call is TRBV13-3, the J call TRBJ2-2; the match to TRBD2 covers 9 bases. There are 15 residues in the CDR3. With V trimmed by 3 bases and J by 4 bases, 4 bases remained unmatched. Germline assignment: CDR1 NNHDY and CDR2 SYVADS. CDR3 loop: CASSGLGDGTGQLYF. The part of the CDR3 DNA that was read is TGTGCCAGCAGTGGACTGGGGGATGGCACCGGG.

This clone was recorded at least ten times. Gene names and germline match the mouse. This chain's CDR3 is CASSDANWGYEQYF. The sequenced CDR3 bases are TGTGCCAGCAGTGATGCAAACTGGGGGTAT. The chain carries TRBV13-3 and TRBJ2-7; TRBD2 agrees at 8 bases. The read terminates 4 residues ahead of where the CDR3 ends, so the germline J gene completes it. The length of the CDR3 is 14 residues. Looked up from germline, CDR1 is NNHDY and CDR2 is SYVADS.

This clone was recorded a few times. These gene names are mouse names. The read ends 4 residues early relative to the CDR3; the germline J gene fills the gap. V gene TRBV13-2 combines with J gene TRBJ2-2; 8 nucleotides align to TRBD2. This CDR3 has 16 residues. Trimming removed 1 base from V and 5 bases from J; junction bases left unmatched: 7. The V gene's germline CDR1 is NNHNN and CDR2 SYGAGS (reference sequence). CDR3 protein: CASGDPTGAQTGQLYF. CDR3 DNA, as far as it was read: TGTGCCAGCGGTGATCCGACTGGGGCCCAGACCGGG.

On this clone: Genes here carry mouse names. The CDR3 end falls 4 residues outside the read, so it is completed with the germline J gene. The V call is TRBV13-1, the J call TRBJ2-7; the match to TRBD1 covers 11 bases. This CDR3 spans 13 amino acids. CDR1 NSHNY and CDR2 SYGAGN come from the germline V gene. The CDR3 protein is CASSWDRGNEQYF. CDR3 bases read: TGTGCCAGCAGTTGGGACAGGGGGAAT.

This clone was found many times. The genes are named according to mouse. The sequence runs out 4 residues before the end of the CDR3; the remainder is reconstructed from the germline J gene. This chain links TRBV14 with TRBJ2-5; no clear D gene. CDR1 and CDR2 (germline): SGHDT, FRDEAV. The CDR3 is 13 amino acids. The V end was cut by 2 bases, the J end by 0 bases, with 4 bases between. The CDR3 loop is CASSLHNQDTQYF. The CDR3 bases that were read are TGTGCCAGCAGTTTACATAACCAAGAC. Together with reference TRBV14 and TRBJ2-5, the CDR3 gives the full variable domain: EAGVTQSPRYAVLQEGQAVSFWCDPISGHDTLYWYQQPRDQGPQLLVYFRDEAVIDNSQLPSDRFSAVRPKGTNSTLKIQSAKQGDTATYLCASSLHNQDTQYFGPGTRLLVL.

This clone was detected many times. Mouse gene names apply. The part of the CDR3 DNA that was read is TGTGCCAGCAGTATGGGGGGGCGCAACGAA. This gives the protein CASSMGGRNE. In full, the CDR3 reads CASSMGGRNERLFF. The gene calls are TRBV19 and TRBJ1-4, with D tentatively TRBD1 (6 bases). The read ends 4 residues shy of where the CDR3 ends; the end is completed using the germline J gene. V lost 2 bases and J lost 4, with 9 bases in between. The CDR3 sequence is 14 residues long. Germline V gene sequence: CDR1 FNHDT, CDR2 SITEND (reference sequence).

As concerns this clone: Gene names are the mouse ones. The CDR3 end is not reached by the read, which stops 4 residues before it; the germline J gene fills it in. The V gene is TRBV14, the J gene TRBJ1-4; the D is unclear. V was shortened by 5 bases and J by 3 bases, with 8 bases between the two germline ends. The CDR3 spans 13 residues. Germline CDR1 SGHDT, CDR2 FRDEAV. The CDR3 DNA, read in part, is TGTGCCAGCAGCCCAGGAACCAACGAA. Protein: CASSPGTNE. The CDR3 reads in full as CASSPGTNERLFF.

In its sample, this clone was seen many times. The gene names here belong to mouse. The read gets to within 4 residues of the CDR3 end, and the germline J gene fills in the rest. V is TRBV19 and J is TRBJ1-2, with D tentatively TRBD1 (6 bases). With 5 bases removed from V and 0 bases from J, the gap between germline ends came to 11 bases. This CDR3 has 14 residues. From germline, CDR1 is FNHDT and CDR2 SITEND (reference sequence). This CDR3 is CASSLGTTNSDYTF. CDR3 bases read: TGTGCCAGCAGCCTCGGGACAACAAACTCC. Looking up the rest from reference TRBV19 and TRBJ1-2 gives the full variable domain: GGIITQTPKFLIGQEGQKLTLKCQQNFNHDTMYWYRQDSGKGLRLIYYSITENDLQKGDLSEGYDASREKKSSFSLTVTSAQKNEMAVFLCASSLGTTNSDYTFGSGTRLLVI.

In its sample, this clone was seen many times. Gene names are mouse gene names. The sequenced fragment ends 4 residues before the CDR3 boundary, so the rest is inferred from the germline J gene. J is TRBJ2-1 and V is TRBV19; no clear D gene. Trimming shortened V by 2 bases and J by 6 bases, and 6 bases separated the two germline ends. The CDR3 length is 12 residues. Per the germline V gene, CDR1 is FNHDT and CDR2 is SITEND (reference sequence). The sequenced CDR3 bases are TGTGCCAGCAGTATTGAGGTTGCT. Translation gives CASSIEVA. The full CDR3 protein reads CASSIEVAEQFF.

As for this clone: Gene names are the mouse ones. The read ends 4 residues before the CDR3 terminus; that terminus is restored from the germline J gene. The chain joins TRBV19 to TRBJ2-1, with TRBD2 as a possible D gene (5 bases). CDR1 and CDR2 (germline): FNHDT, SITEND (reference sequence). V was pared by 3 bases and J by 3 bases, with 7 bases between. The CDR3 contains 13 residues. CDR3 sequence: CASSSGVYAEQFF. The CDR3 DNA, read in part, is TGTGCCAGCAGTAGTGGGGTCTATGCT. The full variable domain, completed using reference TRBV19 and TRBJ2-1, is GGIITQTPKFLIGQEGQKLTLKCQQNFNHDTMYWYRQDSGKGLRLIYYSITENDLQKGDLSEGYDASREKKSSFSLTVTSAQKNEMAVFLCASSSGVYAEQFFGPGTRLTVL.

The sample holds a few counts of this clone. The listed genes are named as in mouse. Read coverage stops 4 residues before the CDR3 terminus; the germline J gene supplies the remainder. V usage is TRBV14 and J usage is TRBJ2-7, with TRBD2 identical over 10 bases. The ends lost 5 bases at V and 0 bases at J; junction bases unmatched: 5. The CDR3 totals 15 residues. Germline V gene sequence: CDR1 SGHDT, CDR2 FRDEAV. The CDR3 region is CASSSGTGVSYEQYF. The sequenced CDR3 bases are TGTGCCAGCAGCTCCGGGACTGGGGTCTCCTAT. Combining the CDR3 with reference TRBV14 and TRBJ2-7 gives the whole variable domain EAGVTQSPRYAVLQEGQAVSFWCDPISGHDTLYWYQQPRDQGPQLLVYFRDEAVIDNSQLPSDRFSAVRPKGTNSTLKIQSAKQGDTATYLCASSSGTGVSYEQYFGPGTRLTVL.

A word on this clone: Gene names are mouse gene names. The sequenced fragment ends 4 residues before the CDR3 boundary, so the rest is inferred from the germline J gene. The rearrangement links TRBV19 to TRBJ2-4, with D perhaps TRBD1 (5 bases). This CDR3 has 12 residues. The germline CDR1 and CDR2 sequences are FNHDT and SITEND (reference sequence). V lost 5 bases to trimming and J lost 3 bases, with 7 bases between them. The DNA read from the CDR3 is TGTGCCAGCAGAGGACAACAAAAC. Protein product: CASRGQQN. The CDR3, in full, reads CASRGQQNTLYF. The complete variable domain, with remaining parts taken from reference TRBV19 and TRBJ2-4, reads GGIITQTPKFLIGQEGQKLTLKCQQNFNHDTMYWYRQDSGKGLRLIYYSITENDLQKGDLSEGYDASREKKSSFSLTVTSAQKNEMAVFLCASRGQQNTLYFGAGTRLSVL.

This clone was detected many times. Here the gene names and germline are mouse. Read sequence stops 4 residues before the CDR3 end, and the germline J gene provides the missing end. The chain carries TRBV13-3 and TRBJ2-1; maybe TRBD1 (5 bases). The CDR3 runs 14 residues. Trimming took off 6 bases at V and 1 base at J, with 11 bases between the two ends. Per the germline V gene, CDR1 is NNHDY and CDR2 is SYVADS. The CDR3 bases that were read are TGTGCCAGCAAGGAATACAGGAACTATGCT. Translated, it gives CASKEYRNYA. The whole CDR3 protein reads CASKEYRNYAEQFF.

As concerns this clone: Each gene name is a mouse one. The read falls 4 residues short of the CDR3 end, and the missing part is taken from the germline J gene. The sample holds other DNA sequences that translate to the same CDR3. The chain carries TRBV19 and TRBJ2-5, with TRBD1 matching 9 bases. This CDR3 region has 13 residues. Germline V gives CDR1 FNHDT, CDR2 SITEND (reference sequence). CDR3 DNA, as far as it was read: TGTGCCAGCAGTATCGGGACAGGGGAC. Amino acids: CASSIGTGD. The full CDR3 protein reads CASSIGTGDTQYF.